In this sample, the clone carrying this T cell receptor beta chain turned up a few times. The sample is drawn from a study of CD8 T cells in Susac syndrome. After extraction with the RNeasy kit, about 0.5 to 1 ug of the RNA was reverse transcribed using random hexamers. TCRdb itself ran the immunoSEQ multiplex PCR reads through MiXCR, one entry per CDR3 protein. Of approximately 280,000 distinct CDR3 sequences listed, about 88% were seen once; the top ten hold 0.11%. Losses at the gene ends were 6 bases for V and 10 bases for J; bases not matched to a gene: 17. The CDR3 has 15 residues. Germline CDR1 MNHNY, CDR2 SVGAGI (reference sequence).

This sequence joins TRBV6-6 and TRBJ1-1; TRBD1 matches 7 bases. Sequencing input: CD8+ T cells from PBMCs. The sequence was obtained from a human donor with multiple sclerosis. CDR3 sequence: CASRGLKGAVRRAFF. CDR3 in DNA: TGTGCCAGCAGGGGGTTAAAGGGGGCGGTAAGGCGAGCTTTCTTT.